What follows are 20 T cell receptor beta chains derived from one specimen sequenced in a study of Japanese encephalitis immunity and Zika vaccine responses. Peptide pools at 1 ug/mL each stimulated CFSE-labeled PBMCs over an approximately 6-day culture. Live CD56-CD19-CD16-CD3+CD4+ cells with low CFSE were sorted unfixed as proliferating CD4 T cells. TCRdb fed the 5' RACE reads into MiXCR, producing one record per CDR3 protein. The table lists roughly 84 distinct CDR3 sequences. The sequenced sample was antigen-activated CD4+ T cells from blood, cultured, obtained during a Zika inactivated vaccine study. These receptor sequences come from an adult woman who received an inactivated Zika virus vaccine.

By share, this clonotype counts as large (0.1 to 1%). The CDR3 sequence is CASSLPGTVAETQYF. The CDR3 region has the DNA TGTGCCAGCAGCCTACCCGGGACAGTTGCCGAGACCCAGTACTTC. The chain uses TRBV14 and TRBJ2-5; 7 positions match TRBD1. Per the germline V gene, CDR1 is SGHDN and CDR2 is FVKESK. V lost 4 bases, J lost 5 bases, and 10 bases stayed unmatched. The CDR3 covers 15 residues.

This clonotype was seen more than once but under ten times. The chain is built from TRBV7-9 and TRBJ1-2, with 7 bases lining up with TRBD1. The CDR3 has 15 amino acids. Germline CDR1 is SEHNR and CDR2 is FQNEAQ (reference sequence). Trimming cost V 3 bases and J 4 bases; bases outside gene matches: 8. CDR3 DNA sequence: TGTGCCAGCAGCTTGGCAGGGGGGGAGAGCTATGGCTACACCTTC. Its protein product is CASSLAGGESYGYTF.

Sample share makes this clonotype large. The chain carries TRBV4-3 and TRBJ2-1; 16 bases match TRBD2. The ends lost 2 bases at V and 7 bases at J; junction bases unmatched: 8. From germline, CDR1 is LGHNA and CDR2 YSLEER. The CDR3 has 18 amino acids. CDR3 residues: CASSQPGTSGGEVNEQFF. CDR3 DNA: TGCGCCAGCAGCCAACCCGGGACTAGCGGGGGGGAAGTTAATGAGCAGTTCTTC.

This clonotype is classed as large. Here the CDR3 DNA reads TGTGCCAGCAGTGAGGGTCCCTATGGCTACACCTTC. Translated: CASSEGPYGYTF. This chain links TRBV25-1 with TRBJ1-2, with D unresolved. Trimming cost V 3 bases and J 4 bases, with 6 bases left between them. CDR1 and CDR2 (germline): MGHDK, SYGVNS. The CDR3 is 12 amino acids.

By share, this clonotype counts as hyperexpanded. The gene calls are TRBV9 and TRBJ2-1; 9 nucleotides align to TRBD2. CDR3 size: 18 residues. Germline values: CDR1 SGDLS, CDR2 YYNGEE. V shed 5 bases and J 1 base; nucleotides not matched to a gene: 13. The CDR3 reads CASSHRLAEGESYNEQFF. As DNA, the CDR3 is TGTGCCAGCAGTCACAGACTAGCGGAAGGGGAATCCTACAATGAGCAGTTCTTC.

In its sample, this clonotype is large. The V gene is TRBV29-1, the J gene TRBJ2-7; D assignment may be TRBD1 or TRBD2 (6 bases each). The CDR3 extends over 12 amino acids. V shed 3 bases and J shed 3 bases, with 9 bases lying between them. The V gene's germline CDR1 is SQVTM and CDR2 ANQGSEA. CDR3 amino acids: CSVDGGGYEQYF. The CDR3 coding sequence is TGCAGCGTTGACGGGGGCGGCTACGAGCAGTACTTC.

By its share, this clonotype is hyperexpanded (1% or more). The chain uses TRBV27 and TRBJ2-1; 12 positions match TRBD2. Germline loops: CDR1 MNHEY, CDR2 SMNVEV (reference sequence). V was clipped by 3 bases and J by 5 bases; unmatched bases: 8. This CDR3 spans 17 amino acids. In DNA, the CDR3 is TGTGCCAGCAGTTTCCACCCCCTAGCGGGGGGGAACAATGAGCAGTTCTTC. Translating gives CASSFHPLAGGNNEQFF.

Within the sample, this clonotype is hyperexpanded. The rearrangement links TRBV5-1 to TRBJ1-6, with D unresolved. V dropped 2 bases and J dropped 10 bases, with 7 bases sitting between them. Per the germline V gene, CDR1 is SGHRS and CDR2 is YFSETQ. The CDR3 contains 12 residues. CDR3: CASSFGESPLHF. CDR3 DNA: TGCGCCAGCAGCTTCGGGGAATCACCCCTCCACTTT.

Judged by abundance, this clonotype is hyperexpanded. The J gene is TRBJ1-2, the V gene TRBV25-1, with D unresolved. The germline CDR1 and CDR2 sequences are MGHDK and SYGVNS. CDR3 length: 14 amino acids. V was pared by 3 bases and J by 1 base, with 9 bases between. The CDR3 sequence is CASSDPVINYGYTF. The CDR3 bases are TGTGCCAGCAGTGACCCAGTGATTAACTATGGCTACACCTTC.

This clonotype is large (0.1 to 1%) by share. J is TRBJ1-5 and V is TRBV5-1; 9 bases align to TRBD1. CDR1 SGHRS and CDR2 YFSETQ come from the germline V gene. With 3 bases clipped from V and 7 bases from J, the junction kept 5 bases outside the gene matches. CDR3 length equals 14 residues. The CDR3 protein is CASSYGQGTQPQHF. CDR3 in DNA: TGCGCCAGCAGCTACGGACAGGGGACCCAGCCCCAGCATTTT.

By proportion, this clonotype is hyperexpanded. The gene calls are TRBV2 and TRBJ2-1; TRBD2 aligns across 8 bases. The CDR3 length is 14 residues. Germline lookup yields CDR1 SNHLY and CDR2 FYNNEI. J gave up 12 bases and V 3 bases, and 10 bases lay outside the gene matches. As DNA, the CDR3 is TGTGCCAGCAGTGACCCGGCGGGGGGACGGGGGCAGTTCTTC. It specifies CASSDPAGGRGQFF.

This clonotype is deemed hyperexpanded. The J gene is TRBJ2-5, the V gene TRBV10-2, with D maybe TRBD2 (6 bases). Trimming left V 2 bases short and J 5 bases short, with 9 bases between. Looked up from germline, CDR1 is WSHSY and CDR2 is SAAADI. The CDR3 length is 13 residues. CDR3 nucleotides: TGCGCCAGCAGTGAGGGGGGGATGGAGACCCAGTACTTC. It encodes CASSEGGMETQYF.

This clonotype is hyperexpanded (1% or more) by share. The rearrangement uses TRBV5-1 and TRBJ2-1; TRBD2 matches 11 bases. Germline CDR1 is SGHRS and CDR2 is YFSETQ. The CDR3 length is 15 residues. With V trimmed by 0 bases and J by 10 bases, 6 bases remained unmatched. CDR3 DNA sequence: TGCGCCAGCAGCTTGGCACTAGCGGGAGTAAACGAGCAGTTCTTC. Translation: CASSLALAGVNEQFF.

This clonotype is large in the sample. The genes are TRBV20-1 and TRBJ1-6; weak D call: TRBD1 (6 bases). From germline, CDR1 is DFQATT and CDR2 SNEGSKA (reference sequence). Between the trimmed V and J ends, which lost 3 bases and 11 bases, there was a span of 14 bases. The CDR3 totals 13 residues. Written as DNA, the CDR3 is TGCAGTGCTAGCCGGGCAGGGACACCACCCCTCCACTTT. Amino acids: CSASRAGTPPLHF.

This clonotype counts as large. The chain carries TRBV6-5 and TRBJ1-6; 7 bases align to TRBD1. The germline CDR1 and CDR2 sequences are MNHEY and SVGAGI. The CDR3 length is 14 residues. J was trimmed by 7 bases and V by 8 bases; bases with no gene match: 8. CDR3 in DNA: TGTGCCAGCGGGCGCGACAGGGAAAATTCACCCCTCCACTTT. As protein: CASGRDRENSPLHF.

In this sample, this clonotype is hyperexpanded. This chain links TRBV19 with TRBJ2-7; perhaps TRBD1 as D (5 bases). The V gene lost 3 bases and the J gene lost 4 bases, with 10 bases spanning the gap. CDR3 size: 13 residues. Germline CDR1 LNHDA, CDR2 SQIVND (reference sequence). CDR3 sequence reads: CASSIVGRYEQYF. As DNA, the CDR3 is TGTGCCAGTAGTATCGTGGGGCGGTACGAGCAGTACTTC.

This clonotype is deemed medium-sized (0.01 to 0.1%). The genes are TRBV5-6 and TRBJ1-2; the D is unclear. Germline V gene data show CDR1 as SGHDT and CDR2 as YYEEEE. CDR3 length: 14 residues. V lost 0 bases to trimming and J lost 4 bases, with 10 bases between them. In DNA, the CDR3 is TGTGCCAGCAGCTTGGGGGCCCAAGGCTATGGCTACACCTTC. Protein product: CASSLGAQGYGYTF.

By frequency in the sample, this clonotype is hyperexpanded. Its ends do not fully match the called genes, so a read error is possible. The chain employs TRBV6-5 and TRBJ2-7; 9 bases agree with TRBD1. Germline V lookup: CDR1 MNHEY, CDR2 SVGAGI. The CDR3 is 15 residues long. CDR3: CASSDSGTGRHEQYF. The CDR3 DNA reads TGTGCCAGCAGTGACTCCGGGACAGGGAGACACGAGCAGTACTTC.

The chain links TRBV5-1 to TRBJ2-5, with D maybe TRBD2 (6 bases). Per the germline V gene, CDR1 is SGHRS and CDR2 is YFSETQ. The CDR3 totals 15 residues. Trimming took off 8 bases at V and 1 base at J, with 18 bases between the two ends. CDR3 sequence (DNA): TGCGCCAGTAGCGGCTTAGCGGAACTCCAAGAGACCCAGTACTTC. Residues: CASSGLAELQETQYF. Variable domain in full (rest from reference TRBV5-1 and TRBJ2-5): KAGVTQTPRYLIKTRGQQVTLSCSPISGHRSVSWYQQTPGQGLQFLFEYFSETQRNKGNFPGRFSGRQFSNSRSEMNVSTLELGDSALYLCASSGLAELQETQYFGPGTRLLVL.

In its sample, this clonotype ranks as large. At one end the junction does not follow the germline gene, possibly because of a read error. V gene TRBV23-1 combines with J gene TRBJ1-4; 7 bases fit TRBD1. TRBV23-1 is an open reading frame whose function is uncertain. CDR3 length: 11 amino acids. The chain's CDR3 is CASSQSRQGTF. CDR3 in DNA: TGCGCCAGCAGTCAATCTCGACAGGGAACCTTT.